These 9 T cell receptor beta chains share one sample of origin, sequenced in a study of blood T cell repertoires in COVID-19. TCRdb's copy holds only in-frame clones and misses some; the assay was immunoSEQ multiplex PCR. The sample records 200,000 or so clones, roughly nine tenths being singletons. What was sequenced was peripheral blood. All receptors derive from a man between 65 and 79 years old with active or convalescent COVID-19.

In its sample, this clone was seen once. V is TRBV6-5 and J is TRBJ2-6, with a tentative D call TRBD1 (6 bases). Germline CDR1 and CDR2: MNHEY and SVGAGI. The CDR3 is 16 amino acids. Trimming stripped 2 bases from V and 2 bases from J, with 10 bases between. The CDR3 spells CASSYEYRAGANVLTF. The CDR3 nucleotides are TGTGCCAGCAGTTACGAGTACAGGGCTGGGGCCAACGTCCTGACTTTC.

V usage is TRBV10-3 and J usage is TRBJ2-5; D might be TRBD1 (6 bases). Germline CDR1 is ENHRY and CDR2 is SYGVKD. The CDR3 has 14 residues. V lost 4 bases and J lost 4, with 13 bases in between. In DNA form, the CDR3 reads TGTGCCATCAGTGGGGGCAGGGGAGCAGAGACCCAGTACTTC. It yields the protein CAISGGRGAETQYF.

The chain is built from TRBV19 and TRBJ1-5; possibly TRBD1 for D (5 bases). Germline V gives CDR1 LNHDA, CDR2 SQIVND (reference sequence). Trimming removed 4 bases from V and 6 bases from J, with 13 bases in between. This CDR3 has 14 residues. The CDR3 nucleotides read TGTGCCAGTAGTACCCAAAGGGGCTCTCAGCCCCAGCATTTT. Its translation is CASSTQRGSQPQHF.

CDR3 in amino acids: CASSDQGNTEAFF. For the CDR3, the DNA is TGCGCCAGCAGTGACCAGGGGAACACTGAAGCTTTCTTT. The chain recombines TRBV10-1 with TRBJ1-1; maybe TRBD1 (5 bases). CDR1 WNHNN and CDR2 SYGVQD come from the germline V gene (reference sequence). This CDR3 contains 13 residues. Trimming took 3 bases from V and 1 from J, leaving 6 bases between them.

This clone was detected only once. The chain carries TRBV27 and TRBJ1-6; no clear D gene. The CDR3 covers 14 residues. V was pared by 3 bases and J by 7 bases, with 10 bases between. In germline, CDR1 is MNHEY, CDR2 SMNVEV (reference sequence). CDR3 nucleotide sequence: TGTGCCAGCAGTTTCACCCCCAGGAATTCACCCCTCCACTTT. Translating it yields CASSFTPRNSPLHF.

The chain is built from TRBV5-6 and TRBJ1-1; D is uncertain. Trimming left V 1 base short and J 2 bases short, with 6 bases between. The CDR3 is made up of 13 amino acids. CDR1 is SGHDT and CDR2 is YYEEEE in the germline V gene. The CDR3 sequence: CASSLTVNTEAFF. In DNA, the CDR3 is TGTGCCAGCAGCTTGACAGTAAACACTGAAGCTTTCTTT.

The chain carries TRBV5-1 and TRBJ1-4; perhaps TRBD1 as D (6 bases). The length of the CDR3 is 14 residues. Germline assignment: CDR1 SGHRS and CDR2 YFSETQ. Trimming cost V 2 bases and J 6 bases, with 11 bases left between them. The CDR3 DNA reads TGCGCCAGCAGCTTTGGCAGGGGCGATGAAAAACTGTTTTTT. Residues: CASSFGRGDEKLFF.

This clone showed up just once. The CDR3 loop reads CATSDFSTPSPYTDTQYF. In DNA, the CDR3 is TGTGCCACCAGTGATTTTAGTACGCCGAGCCCTTACACAGATACGCAGTATTTT. The V and J genes are TRBV24-1 and TRBJ2-3; D unresolved. CDR1 KGHDR and CDR2 SFDVKD come from the germline V gene. This CDR3 has 18 residues. V gave up 1 base and J gave up 2 bases, with 18 bases separating them.

This sequence joins TRBV6-5 and TRBJ1-1, with D perhaps TRBD1 (5 bases). Trimming stripped 7 bases from V and 4 bases from J, with 16 bases between. Germline V gene data show CDR1 as MNHEY and CDR2 as SVGAGI. This CDR3 contains 14 residues. This CDR3 reads CASKRQSMVTEAFF. For the CDR3, the DNA is TGTGCCAGCAAGAGACAGAGTATGGTCACTGAAGCTTTCTTT.